Below, 14 T cell receptor beta chains from the same sample are listed, as sequenced in a study of blood T cell repertoires in COVID-19. Profiling relied on immunoSEQ multiplex PCR, and the TCRdb table lists in-frame clones only, not all of them. The table records a few hundred thousand clones, 80% to 90% of them present only once. Input material: peripheral blood. The receptor source for this set is a woman between 50 and 59 years old who had recovered from COVID-19.

The chain couples TRBV9 to TRBJ1-3; 7 positions agree with TRBD1. Trimming cost V 2 bases and J 4 bases; bases outside gene matches: 12. The CDR3 spans 17 residues. Germline CDR1 is SGDLS and CDR2 is YYNGEE. CDR3 sequence: CASSVGTDNLQGNTIYF. The CDR3, as DNA: TGTGCCAGCAGCGTTGGGACAGACAATCTGCAGGGAAACACCATATATTTT.

The chain carries TRBV7-2 and TRBJ2-1, with D possibly being TRBD2 (5 bases). CDR3 length: 17 residues. The germline gives CDR1 SGHTA, CDR2 FQGNSA. Trimming left V 0 bases short and J 0 bases short, with 12 bases between. CDR3 amino acids: CASSLARGGFSYNEQFF. DNA for the CDR3: TGTGCCAGCAGCTTAGCGCGTGGCGGGTTCTCCTACAATGAGCAGTTCTTC.

This chain links TRBV20-1 with TRBJ2-1; 12 bases are a match to TRBD2. This CDR3 is 16 amino acids long. Trimming at V came to 3 bases and at J to 2 bases, leaving 5 bases not matched to a gene. CDR1 and CDR2 (germline): DFQATT, SNEGSKA (reference sequence). For the CDR3, the DNA is TGCAGTGCTAGTCCGACTAGCGGGAGTCCCTACAATGAGCAGTTCTTC. It is translated as CSASPTSGSPYNEQFF.

V usage is TRBV11-2 and J usage is TRBJ1-2; no clear D. Trimming left V 5 bases short and J 7 bases short, with 17 bases between. CDR1 SGHAT and CDR2 FQNNGV come from the germline V gene. There are 14 residues in the CDR3. Here the CDR3 reads CASSTPPGRSGYTF. CDR3 in DNA: TGTGCCAGCAGCACTCCCCCGGGGAGAAGTGGCTACACCTTC.

This clone is large (0.1 to 1%) by share. Additional DNA sequences in this sample encode the identical CDR3. The rearrangement uses TRBV27 and TRBJ1-1; D gene uncertain. The CDR3 consists of 13 residues. Germline CDR1 is MNHEY and CDR2 is SMNVEV (reference sequence). Trimming took 2 bases from V and 0 from J, leaving 4 bases between them. The CDR3 nucleotides are TGTGCCAGCAGTTTAAATATGAACACTGAAGCTTTCTTT. Amino acid sequence: CASSLNMNTEAFF.

This clone was seen a handful of times. V and J are TRBV5-1 and TRBJ1-6, with D unresolved. This CDR3 region has 14 residues. Germline V gives CDR1 SGHRS, CDR2 YFSETQ. V lost 4 bases and J lost 7, with 12 bases in between. In DNA, the CDR3 is TGCGCCAGCAGCCCCGTGACCGGGAATTCACCCCTCCACTTT. It is translated as CASSPVTGNSPLHF. The full variable domain, rest sourced from reference TRBV5-1 and TRBJ1-6, is KAGVTQTPRYLIKTRGQQVTLSCSPISGHRSVSWYQQTPGQGLQFLFEYFSETQRNKGNFPGRFSGRQFSNSRSEMNVSTLELGDSALYLCASSPVTGNSPLHFGNGTRLTVT.

The rearrangement uses TRBV6-1 and TRBJ2-1; maybe TRBD2 (6 bases). Germline loops: CDR1 MNHNS, CDR2 SASEGT. The CDR3 contains 16 residues. Deletions cut 2 bases from V and 0 bases from J, with 11 bases between. CDR3 sequence: CASSEMRGRSYNEQFF. The CDR3 DNA is TGTGCCAGCAGTGAAATGCGGGGACGCTCCTACAATGAGCAGTTCTTC.

V is TRBV7-8 and J is TRBJ2-2, with D unclear. Germline V CDR1 and CDR2: SGHVS, FQNEAQ. The CDR3 is 14 residues long. The V and J ends lost 5 bases and 5 bases respectively, with 12 bases between them. Here the CDR3 DNA reads TGTGCCAGCAGCGCTTCGGGTGTGACCGGGGAGCTGTTTTTT. As protein: CASSASGVTGELFF.

CDR3 nucleotides: TGTGCCAGCAGCCAAACGGGACTCATTTCCTACGAGCAGTACTTC. Its protein is CASSQTGLISYEQYF. The V and J genes are TRBV3-1 (or the pseudogene TRBV3-2) and TRBJ2-7; weak D call: TRBD2 (6 bases). V lost 2 bases, J lost 1 base, and 12 bases lay in between. Germline lookup yields CDR1 LGHDT and CDR2 YNNKEL (reference sequence). This CDR3 region has 15 residues.

The rearrangement joins TRBV10-3 to TRBJ1-1, with unresolved D. The CDR3 runs 15 residues. The V gene's germline CDR1 is ENHRY and CDR2 SYGVKD. V gave up 0 bases and J gave up 11 bases, with 19 bases separating them. The CDR3 region has the DNA TGTGCCATCAGTGAGTCGAATTCCGGCGGCTCGCGGGCTTTCTTT. Encoded protein: CAISESNSGGSRAFF.

V gene TRBV9 combines with J gene TRBJ2-5; TRBD2 matches 14 bases. The length of the CDR3 is 16 residues. CDR1 SGDLS and CDR2 YYNGEE come from the germline V gene. V shed 3 bases, J shed 4 bases, and the junction held 5 bases outside the gene matches. Here the CDR3 reads CASSGRLAGGGETQYF. The CDR3 DNA is TGTGCCAGCAGCGGAAGACTAGCGGGAGGGGGAGAGACCCAGTACTTC.

The gene calls are TRBV29-1 and TRBJ2-5, with 8 bases that match TRBD1. With 6 bases clipped from V and 5 bases from J, the junction kept 14 bases outside the gene matches. The CDR3 spans 15 residues. Looked up from germline, CDR1 is SQVTM and CDR2 is ANQGSEA. The CDR3 is CSVGRQGSGWETQYF. CDR3 in DNA: TGCAGCGTCGGACGACAGGGGTCAGGGTGGGAGACCCAGTACTTC.

The chain links TRBV28 to TRBJ2-2; D not resolved. The germline V and J ends were trimmed by 4 bases and 2 bases, with 8 bases remaining between them. The CDR3 consists of 14 residues. Per the germline V gene, CDR1 is MDHEN and CDR2 is SYDVKM. CDR3 sequence reads: CASSSRVNTGELFF. The CDR3 DNA reads TGTGCCAGCAGTTCTAGAGTTAACACCGGGGAGCTGTTTTTT.

The chain links TRBV28 to TRBJ1-1; D ambiguous. Germline V gene data show CDR1 as MDHEN and CDR2 as SYDVKM. V lost 4 bases and J lost 4, with 7 bases in between. CDR3 length equals 12 residues. The DNA for the CDR3 is TGTGCCAGCAGTTCGACAACCACTGAAGCTTTCTTT. Translated, it gives CASSSTTTEAFF.